This TCR beta chain stems from a study of blood T cells in healthy people across ages. A remark on this clonotype: At one end, the junction sequence differs from germline, possibly due to a read error.

A second PCR of 7 to 11 cycles used a sample-barcoded 5' primer and a J-beta primer mix. TCRdb analysed the 5' RACE reads with MiXCR anew, one entry per CDR3 protein. This table has 1.5 million to 2 million distinct CDR3 sequences, roughly 27% appearing once. The CDR3 consists of 15 residues. Looked up from germline, CDR1 is MGHRA and CDR2 is YSYEKL. The sample taken for sequencing was blood. The chain has TRBV4-1 and TRBJ1-2; TRBD1 matches 10 bases. The TCR was taken from a woman between 25 and 40 years old in good health. DNA of the CDR3: TGCGCCAGCAGCCTGGGACAGGGGAAGAACTATCGCTACACCTTC. This translates into CASSLGQGKNYRYTF.